Shown below are 7 T cell receptor beta chains from a single sample sequenced in a study of blood T cell repertoires in COVID-19. Data came from immunoSEQ multiplex PCR; TCRdb stores just in-frame clones and leaves some out. The sample includes about 150,000 clones, around four fifths of them seen just once. The specimen was PBMCs or T cells enriched from blood (not recorded which). Receptors originate from a woman aged 40 to 50 who had recovered from COVID-19.

This rearrangement joins TRBV11-2 to TRBJ2-5; D is perhaps TRBD1 (5 bases). The CDR3 has 15 residues. Germline V gene sequence: CDR1 SGHAT, CDR2 FQNNGV. Trimming took off 0 bases at V and 0 bases at J, with 8 bases between the two ends. The CDR3 here is CASSLDRANQETQYF. As DNA, the CDR3 is TGTGCCAGCAGCTTAGACAGGGCCAACCAAGAGACCCAGTACTTC.

The V and J genes are TRBV5-5 and TRBJ1-5; possible D gene TRBD1, 5 bases. This CDR3 has 12 amino acids. V lost 2 bases to trimming and J lost 6 bases, with 6 bases between them. Germline assignment: CDR1 SGHKS and CDR2 YYEKEE (reference sequence). DNA for the CDR3: TGTGCCAGCAGCTTTCAGGGTCAGCCCCAGCATTTT. Amino acid sequence: CASSFQGQPQHF. Complete variable domain (other parts from reference TRBV5-5 and TRBJ1-5): DAGVTQSPTHLIKTRGQQVTLRCSPISGHKSVSWYQQVLGQGPQFIFQYYEKEERGRGNFPDRFSARQFPNYSSELNVNALLLGDSALYLCASSFQGQPQHFGDGTRLSIL.

The V and J genes are TRBV19 and TRBJ1-2, with TRBD1 matching 7 bases. Germline CDR1 LNHDA, CDR2 SQIVND (reference sequence). J lost 8 bases, V lost 3 bases, and 9 bases had no gene match. CDR3 size: 14 residues. CDR3 in amino acids: CASSMTWQGGGYTF. The CDR3 nucleotides read TGTGCCAGTAGTATGACGTGGCAGGGGGGCGGCTACACCTTC.

The V call is TRBV2, the J call TRBJ1-1, with 7 positions matching TRBD1. CDR3 length equals 12 residues. The V and J ends lost 8 bases and 8 bases, in that order; junction bases with no gene match: 8. Per germline, CDR1 SNHLY and CDR2 FYNNEI. Here the CDR3 DNA reads TGTGCCAGCCGTCCGGGGACAGAAGAAGCTTTCTTT. As protein: CASRPGTEEAFF.

The rearrangement joins TRBV11-2 to TRBJ2-7, with 12 bases fitting TRBD2. Germline trimming cut 1 base from V and 4 bases from J; bases unmatched to any gene: 5. This CDR3 is 16 amino acids long. The germline V gene has CDR1 SGHAT and CDR2 FQNNGV. Here the CDR3 reads CASSLGLAGGLYEQYF. The CDR3 DNA sequence: TGTGCCAGCAGCTTAGGCCTAGCGGGGGGGCTGTACGAGCAGTACTTC.

This chain connects TRBV3-1 (or the pseudogene TRBV3-2) to TRBJ1-2, with D maybe TRBD1 (6 bases). This CDR3 region has 14 residues. From germline, CDR1 is LGHDT and CDR2 YNNKEL (reference sequence). Trimming took off 0 bases at V and 7 bases at J, with 12 bases between the two ends. DNA for the CDR3: TGTGCCAGCAGCCAAGAAGGCAGGGGTAGTGGCTACACCTTC. Translating it yields CASSQEGRGSGYTF.

This clone was detected only once. The rearrangement joins TRBV10-3 to TRBJ1-1; 9 positions match TRBD1. This CDR3 region has 13 residues. Per germline, CDR1 ENHRY and CDR2 SYGVKD. The V and J ends lost 6 bases and 3 bases, in that order; junction bases with no gene match: 2. DNA of the CDR3: TGTGCCATCAGCACAGGGGGCCACACTGAAGCTTTCTTT. Residues: CAISTGGHTEAFF.